What follows are 14 T cell receptor delta chains derived from one specimen sequenced in a study of Vδ1+ human thymocytes. Study-wide points: Thymic TRG and TRD repertoires appeared highly polyclonal.

The template was reverse-transcribed extracted RNA. Multiplex PCR used pooled V-gene forward primers and a constant-region reverse primer to amplify CDR3s. TCRdb reran clone calling via CATT on the multiplex PCR reads. The table has roughly 25,000 delta-chain clones, approximately 30% seen once. These TCRs' antigens remain unknown. The sample was Vdelta1+ gamma-delta thymocytes from the thymus. The subset here: FACS-sorted CD3+ TCRalphabeta- TCRVdelta1+ TCRVdelta2- thymocytes. Receptors originate from a boy under two years old who had congenital heart surgery.

In this sample, this clone turned up a few times. The rearrangement links TRDV1 to TRDJ1; 11 nucleotides agree with TRDD3. Germline V lookup: CDR1 TSWWSYY, CDR2 QGS. Trimming removed 5 bases from V and 2 bases from J; junction bases left unmatched: 10. This CDR3 contains 17 residues. In DNA form, the CDR3 reads TGTGCTCTTGGGAAGTCTCCTGGGGGATACTTAACCGATAAACTCATCTTT. Residues: CALGKSPGGYLTDKLIF.

V usage is TRDV1 and J usage is TRDJ1; 10 bases are a match to TRDD3. The CDR3 length is 16 residues. Trimming removed 0 bases from V and 2 bases from J; junction bases left unmatched: 3. Germline CDR1 is TSWWSYY and CDR2 is QGS. CDR3 loop: CALGELLGDKTDKLIF. The CDR3 bases are TGTGCTCTTGGGGAACTCCTGGGGGATAAGACCGATAAACTCATCTTT.

The chain is built from TRDV1 and TRDJ1, with a weak D call TRDD3 (6 bases). This CDR3 comprises 19 residues. The V end was cut by 2 bases, the J end by 0 bases, with 22 bases between. Germline V gene lookup returns CDR1 TSWWSYY and CDR2 QGS. As DNA, the CDR3 is TGTGCTCTTGGGGAAATTGACGGGGTGGGGGCATCTAACACCGATAAACTCATCTTT. Amino acids: CALGEIDGVGASNTDKLIF.

As to this clone: Other DNA variants within this sample encode the same CDR3. V is TRDV1 and J is TRDJ1; possibly TRDD3 for D (5 bases). Germline CDR1 TSWWSYY, CDR2 QGS. Trimming removed 2 bases from V and 4 bases from J, with 23 bases in between. The CDR3 totals 18 residues. CDR3 in DNA: TGTGCTCTTGGGGAAGGTAAGGGTATAGGATTTCTGGGCGATAAACTCATCTTT. Translated: CALGEGKGIGFLGDKLIF.

As for this clone: The same CDR3 is also encoded by other DNA sequences in this sample. V gene TRDV1 combines with J gene TRDJ1, with 9 bases fitting TRDD3. V gave up 5 bases and J gave up 0 bases; unmatched junction bases: 13. The germline V gene has CDR1 TSWWSYY and CDR2 QGS. The CDR3 extends over 18 amino acids. DNA of the CDR3: TGTGCTCTTGGGACGAAACCGGGGGGATACCTGTACACCGATAAACTCATCTTT. Amino acids: CALGTKPGGYLYTDKLIF.

This clone was detected a few times. The J gene is TRDJ1, the V gene TRDV1; D is unclear. V was trimmed by 0 bases and J by 3 bases, leaving 14 bases between them. Germline CDR1 TSWWSYY, CDR2 QGS. This CDR3 contains 16 residues. CDR3: CALGELTLVRADKLIF. The CDR3 coding sequence is TGTGCTCTTGGGGAACTCACCCTAGTTCGGGCCGATAAACTCATCTTT.

V is TRDV1 and J is TRDJ1; 12 nucleotides match TRDD3. The length of the CDR3 is 18 residues. CDR1 is TSWWSYY, CDR2 QGS, per germline. Germline trimming cut 9 bases from V and 7 bases from J; bases unmatched to any gene: 21. The DNA for the CDR3 is TGTGCTCTCACCTGCTTACTGGGGGATACAAGGGGGCAGAGTAAACTCATCTTT. Protein sequence: CALTCLLGDTRGQSKLIF.

This clone came up once. A read error may explain this, as a much larger clone is one base away. The chain recombines TRDV1 with TRDJ1; D might be TRDD3 (6 bases). The ends were cut back, 9 bases at V and 3 bases at J, with 23 bases in the middle. Germline CDR1 TSWWSYY, CDR2 QGS. CDR3 length: 16 residues. The CDR3 spells CALRPYWAQYPDKLIF. CDR3 sequence (DNA): TGTGCTCTCCGGCCTTACTGGGCACAGTACCCCGATAAACTCATCTTT.

Many counts were recorded for this clone. This rearrangement joins TRDV1 to TRDJ1; TRDD2 is a possible D gene (6 bases). CDR3 length: 18 residues. The V gene's germline CDR1 is TSWWSYY and CDR2 QGS. V was shortened by 1 base and J by 1 base, with 19 bases between the two germline ends. This CDR3 reads CALGEPLRPFPCTDKLIF. For the CDR3, the DNA is TGTGCTCTTGGGGAACCCCTACGTCCCTTCCCCTGCACCGATAAACTCATCTTT.

The J gene is TRDJ1, the V gene TRDV1; 8 bases line up with TRDD3. CDR3 length: 21 residues. Germline V gene data show CDR1 as TSWWSYY and CDR2 as QGS. The ends lost 3 bases at V and 2 bases at J; junction bases unmatched: 23. In DNA form, the CDR3 reads TGTGCTCTTGGGGAGAAGAAGGGGGGATATTGTATTGTGAGTGTAACCGATAAACTCATCTTT. Translation: CALGEKKGGYCIVSVTDKLIF.

This clone was seen a handful of times. Other nucleotide sequences in the sample specify the same CDR3. This chain uses TRDV1 with TRDJ2; 13 bases are a match to TRDD3. The CDR3 extends over 22 amino acids. Looked up from germline, CDR1 is TSWWSYY and CDR2 is QGS. The V segment lost 0 bases and the J segment 8 bases; nucleotides outside the gene matches: 21. CDR3 in amino acids: CALGELPFLPITGGYGTAQLFF. The DNA of the CDR3 is TGTGCTCTTGGGGAACTACCCTTCCTCCCCATTACTGGGGGATACGGGACGGCACAACTCTTCTTT.

This clone appeared a few times. At the DNA level, this CDR3 is encoded by other sequences in the same sample as well. The V gene is TRDV1, the J gene TRDJ1; 7 nucleotides align to TRDD3. Germline lookup yields CDR1 TSWWSYY and CDR2 QGS. V gave up 7 bases and J gave up 0 bases; unmatched junction bases: 11. This CDR3 is built from 16 residues. The CDR3 nucleotides read TGTGCTCTTGAGGGGGGATCTGTAGTAAACACCGATAAACTCATCTTT. It codes for CALEGGSVVNTDKLIF.

This clone showed up just a few times. V is TRDV1 and J is TRDJ1; 13 bases agree with TRDD3. With 1 base clipped from V and 3 bases from J, the junction kept 20 bases outside the gene matches. The V gene's germline CDR1 is TSWWSYY and CDR2 QGS. The CDR3 loop spans 22 amino acids. CDR3 residues: CALGERTKLLHTGGYGADKLIF. CDR3 nucleotide sequence: TGTGCTCTTGGGGAACGTACGAAACTACTCCATACTGGGGGATACGGAGCCGATAAACTCATCTTT.

The chain combines TRDV1 with TRDJ1; 7 positions agree with TRDD3. V shed 0 bases, J shed 8 bases, and the junction held 48 bases outside the gene matches. The CDR3 has 28 residues. The germline V gene has CDR1 TSWWSYY and CDR2 QGS. CDR3 amino acids: CALGELEGGLLPTTGVYRDSPPNCKLIF. CDR3 sequence (DNA): TGTGCTCTTGGGGAACTCGAGGGAGGCCTTCTCCCTACCACTGGGGTATACAGGGATTCGCCTCCAAATTGCAAACTCATCTTT.